The 6 T cell receptor beta chains reported below all come from one sample, sequenced in a study of cytomegalovirus exposure and HLA in healthy donors. PCR was performed using 60 Vbeta and 13 Jbeta primers. Libraries were prepared by immunoSEQ multiplex PCR; TCRdb keeps only in-frame clonotypes and omits some of them. The sample comprises over 85,000 clones, around 78% of which are singletons, and 1.3% rests with the top ten. Source material: PBMCs. These receptors came from a woman in her twenties or thirties in good health and CMV-seronegative.

This clone was seen a few times. The chain combines TRBV19 with TRBJ2-6; the D gene is possibly TRBD2 (6 bases). Germline CDR1 reads LNHDA; CDR2 reads SQIVND (reference sequence). Trimming took 6 bases from V and 2 from J, leaving 8 bases between them. The CDR3 runs to 14 residues. CDR3 sequence: CASSPSAGANVLTF. The CDR3 nucleotides are TGTGCCAGTAGCCCTAGCGCTGGGGCCAACGTCCTGACTTTC. Supplemented by reference TRBV19 and TRBJ2-6, the full variable domain reads DGGITQSPKYLFRKEGQNVTLSCEQNLNHDAMYWYRQDPGQGLRLIYYSQIVNDFQKGDIAEGYSVSREKKESFPLTVTSAQKNPTAFYLCASSPSAGANVLTFGAGSRLTVL.

The chain joins TRBV4-1 to TRBJ2-2; 8 bases map to TRBD2. Germline V lookup: CDR1 MGHRA, CDR2 YSYEKL. V lost 1 base and J lost 1; bases outside the gene matches: 8. This CDR3 is built from 18 residues. CDR3 in DNA: TGCGCCAGCAGCCAAGTACCCGTAACTAGCGGGAACACCGGGGAGCTGTTTTTT. Translation gives CASSQVPVTSGNTGELFF.

The chain employs TRBV5-6 and TRBJ1-4; D is unclear. This CDR3 has 18 amino acids. Germline CDR1 is SGHDT and CDR2 is YYEEEE. Trimming took 4 bases from V and 5 from J, leaving 24 bases between them. In DNA form, the CDR3 reads TGTGCCAGCAGCCTCGTTCGGTCCGCCGCCCCTCTCAATGAAAAACTGTTTTTT. It codes for CASSLVRSAAPLNEKLFF.

With respect to this clone: One end of the junction fails to match germline, which may point to a read error. The V and J genes are TRBV29-1 and TRBJ2-7; tentative D call: TRBD2 (5 bases). CDR1 and CDR2 from the germline V gene are SQVTM and ANQGSEA. This CDR3 contains 13 residues. The CDR3 bases are TGCAGCGTTGAACGGGCGGACTCCGACGAGCAGTACTTC. The encoded protein is CSVERADSDEQYF.

The rearrangement joins TRBV5-1 to TRBJ2-5; 8 bases match TRBD2. With 4 bases clipped from V and 5 bases from J, the junction kept 7 bases outside the gene matches. In germline, CDR1 is SGHRS, CDR2 YFSETQ. The CDR3 covers 14 residues. CDR3 DNA: TGCGCCAGCAGCCCGGGGGGGCCGGGGGAGACCCAGTACTTC. Its translation is CASSPGGPGETQYF.

The V call is TRBV19, the J call TRBJ1-2; 10 nucleotides agree with TRBD1. Germline CDR1 and CDR2: LNHDA and SQIVND (reference sequence). Trimming at V came to 6 bases and at J to 8 bases, leaving 3 bases not matched to a gene. This CDR3 region has 12 residues. CDR3 DNA sequence: TGTGCCAGTAGAGACAGGGGGCTCGGCTACACCTTC. Translated: CASRDRGLGYTF.